This paragraph reports one T cell receptor (beta chain). Study processing details: Junction-only sequences without quality scores were provided by ImmunoSEQ, so filtering was different. Only in-frame clones appear in the TCRdb table, and some are missing; sequencing was by immunoSEQ multiplex PCR. V and J calls and clone size come straight from that table; D and trimming were deduced from the DNA. This sample has around 2.5 million clones, with roughly 93% found just once. The source of the sample is a study of shared clonotypes between healthy human individuals. The sequence was collected from a young man in good health. Some clones in this sample may be carry-over from other donors' samples. The sample comprised naive CD4+ T cells from PBMCs. Subset reported: CD45RA+ positively selected.

CDR3 DNA sequence: TGTGCCTGGAGCGCGTTAAAGACCATATATTTT. Its protein product is CAWSALKTIYF. The rearrangement uses TRBV30 and TRBJ1-3; D remains ambiguous. CDR3 length: 11 residues. CDR1 is GTSNPN and CDR2 is SVGIG in the germline V gene (reference sequence). The germline V and J ends were trimmed by 3 bases and 10 bases, with 10 bases remaining between them.